These 20 T cell receptor beta chains share one sample of origin, sequenced in a study of blood T cell repertoires in COVID-19. Sequenced by immunoSEQ multiplex PCR; TCRdb stores in-frame clones only, minus some. The repertoire holds more than 200,000 clones, with 84% as singletons. Sequencing input: peripheral blood. Receptors originate from a man aged 45-65 years with active or convalescent COVID-19.

The chain has TRBV5-1 and TRBJ2-1, with D perhaps matching TRBD1 (6 bases). From germline, CDR1 is SGHRS and CDR2 YFSETQ. The CDR3 has 15 residues. Trimming removed 0 bases from V and 3 bases from J, with 10 bases in between. The CDR3 spells CASSLDRGYYNEQFF. The CDR3 region has the DNA TGCGCCAGCAGCTTGGATAGGGGGTACTACAATGAGCAGTTCTTC. Supplemented by reference TRBV5-1 and TRBJ2-1, the full variable domain reads KAGVTQTPRYLIKTRGQQVTLSCSPISGHRSVSWYQQTPGQGLQFLFEYFSETQRNKGNFPGRFSGRQFSNSRSEMNVSTLELGDSALYLCASSLDRGYYNEQFFGPGTRLTVL.

Here the CDR3 DNA reads TGTGCCAGCAGCCAAGTGGGACACATCACCGGGGAGCTGTTTTTT. Translating gives CASSQVGHITGELFF. V gene TRBV3-1 (or the pseudogene TRBV3-2) combines with J gene TRBJ2-2, with D maybe TRBD1 (6 bases). V shed 1 base and J shed 4 bases, with 10 bases lying between them. From germline, CDR1 is LGHDT and CDR2 YNNKEL (reference sequence). The CDR3 is 15 residues long.

This chain connects TRBV19 to TRBJ1-1; 7 positions agree with TRBD1. The germline V gene has CDR1 LNHDA and CDR2 SQIVND (reference sequence). V was clipped by 1 base and J by 7 bases; unmatched bases: 3. CDR3 length: 13 amino acids. Here the CDR3 reads CASSIAGGDEAFF. CDR3 DNA sequence: TGTGCCAGTAGTATAGCAGGGGGTGATGAAGCTTTCTTT.

The chain is built from TRBV7-2 and TRBJ1-3; 8 bases fit TRBD1. With V trimmed by 3 bases and J by 0 bases, 4 bases remained unmatched. Germline-derived CDR1 and CDR2 are SGHTA and FQGNSA. The CDR3 is 16 residues long. The DNA of the CDR3 is TGTGCCAGCAGCTTGGGACAGGTTGGCTCTGGAAACACCATATATTTT. It yields the protein CASSLGQVGSGNTIYF.

CDR3 bases: TGTGCCAGCAGCCAAGATACATTCATGAACACTGAAGCTTTCTTT. Translating it yields CASSQDTFMNTEAFF. This chain connects TRBV3-1 (or the pseudogene TRBV3-2) to TRBJ1-1, with no clear D. V was trimmed by 0 bases and J by 0 bases, leaving 8 bases between them. Germline V gene sequence: CDR1 LGHDT, CDR2 YNNKEL (reference sequence). The CDR3 covers 15 residues.

This clone was counted once. The chain joins TRBV30 to TRBJ2-1, with TRBD1 identical over 8 bases. In germline, CDR1 is GTSNPN, CDR2 SVGIG (reference sequence). V gave up 0 bases and J gave up 2 bases; unmatched junction bases: 6. The length of the CDR3 is 16 residues. CDR3 in amino acids: CAWSVPGGFTYNEQFF. CDR3 nucleotides: TGTGCCTGGAGTGTACCAGGGGGCTTCACCTACAATGAGCAGTTCTTC. Full variable domain (rest looked up from reference TRBV30 and TRBJ2-1): SQTIHQWPATLVQPVGSPLSLECTVEGTSNPNLYWYRQAAGRGLQLLFYSVGIGQISSEVPQNLSASRPQDRQFILSSKKLLLSDSGFYLCAWSVPGGFTYNEQFFGPGTRLTVL.

The gene calls are TRBV28 and TRBJ1-2; D may be TRBD1 (6 bases). Germline V gene sequence: CDR1 MDHEN, CDR2 SYDVKM. This CDR3 is 12 amino acids long. V shed 5 bases and J shed 6 bases, with 10 bases lying between them. The DNA for the CDR3 is TGTGCCAGCAGTGGGGGCCAAGATGGCTACACCTTC. Its translation: CASSGGQDGYTF.

V and J are TRBV9 and TRBJ2-3, with TRBD2 matching 8 bases. Per the germline V gene, CDR1 is SGDLS and CDR2 is YYNGEE. The CDR3 is 15 amino acids. J lost 3 bases, V lost 7 bases, and 10 bases had no gene match. Here the CDR3 DNA reads TGTGCCAGCGGGGATCGGGGGGGCGGAACAGATACGCAGTATTTT. This gives the protein CASGDRGGGTDTQYF.

V gene TRBV2 combines with J gene TRBJ2-5, with 7 bases lining up with TRBD1. J lost 1 base, V lost 7 bases, and 6 bases had no gene match. Germline V lookup: CDR1 SNHLY, CDR2 FYNNEI. CDR3 length equals 14 residues. The CDR3 nucleotides read TGTGCCAGCAATGAGAGGGGGCCCCAAGAGACCCAGTACTTC. Encoded protein: CASNERGPQETQYF.

This chain connects TRBV9 to TRBJ1-3, with D possibly being TRBD1 (5 bases). Trimming removed 1 base from V and 7 bases from J, with 15 bases in between. The CDR3 contains 15 residues. CDR1 is SGDLS, CDR2 YYNGEE, per germline. Written as DNA, the CDR3 is TGTGCCAGCAGCGTATCAGGGAACATGGGGAACACCATATATTTT. It encodes CASSVSGNMGNTIYF.

The genes are TRBV6-4 and TRBJ2-1; 8 bases map to TRBD2. The junction had 10 bases not matched to a gene; V was cut back by 8 bases and J by 7 bases. Looked up from germline, CDR1 is MRHNA and CDR2 is SNTAGT. The CDR3 contains 14 residues. The CDR3 DNA follows: TGTGCCAGCGGCTCACCGGGGGGGCTTAATGAGCAGTTCTTC. Protein: CASGSPGGLNEQFF.

V and J are TRBV15 and TRBJ2-3; the D gene is possibly TRBD1 (5 bases). Trimming left V 1 base short and J 6 bases short, with 17 bases between. The germline V gene encodes CDR1 LNHNV and CDR2 YYDKDF (reference sequence). The length of the CDR3 is 16 residues. The CDR3 bases are TGTGCCACCAGCAGAGTAACAGGTGGGGCTGATGATACGCAGTATTTT. This gives the protein CATSRVTGGADDTQYF. Variable domain in full (rest from reference TRBV15 and TRBJ2-3): DAMVIQNPRYQVTQFGKPVTLSCSQTLNHNVMYWYQQKSSQAPKLLFHYYDKDFNNEADTPDNFQSRRPNTSFCFLDIRSPGLGDTAMYLCATSRVTGGADDTQYFGPGTRLTVL.

The chain couples TRBV10-3 to TRBJ2-3; 10 nucleotides line up with TRBD2. CDR3 length: 13 residues. V dropped 8 bases and J dropped 1; count of bases not matched to a gene: 0. Looked up from germline, CDR1 is ENHRY and CDR2 is SYGVKD. In nucleotides, the CDR3 is TGTGCCATCGGGACTAGCGGCACAGATACGCAGTATTTT. It encodes CAIGTSGTDTQYF.

The V call is TRBV6-4, the J call TRBJ2-2; 10 bases agree with TRBD2. The trim removed 3 bases at V and 3 bases at J, leaving 1 base unmatched. Germline V gene data show CDR1 as MRHNA and CDR2 as SNTAGT. CDR3 length: 15 residues. DNA of the CDR3: TGTGCCAGCAGTGAAGCGGGGGGGCACACCGGGGAGCTGTTTTTT. Amino acids: CASSEAGGHTGELFF.

The rearrangement links TRBV11-2 to TRBJ2-5; unclear D gene. V lost 3 bases and J 1 base, leaving 12 bases between the germline ends. Germline lookup yields CDR1 SGHAT and CDR2 FQNNGV. CDR3 length equals 15 residues. The CDR3 DNA reads as TGTGCCAGCAGCTTCGCCGGGTATCGCCAAGAGACCCAGTACTTC. Protein product: CASSFAGYRQETQYF.

A single count supports this clone. This chain joins TRBV5-1 and TRBJ2-1; D may be TRBD2 (7 bases). Germline CDR1 reads SGHRS; CDR2 reads YFSETQ. CDR3 size: 18 residues. The V and J ends lost 4 bases and 9 bases respectively, with 29 bases between them. The CDR3 DNA reads as TGCGCCAGCAGCCCCGACGGCGGGGGACGTAGGAAAGGGGGTGAGCAGTTCTTC. Translated: CASSPDGGGRRKGGEQFF. Looking up the rest from reference TRBV5-1 and TRBJ2-1 gives the full variable domain: KAGVTQTPRYLIKTRGQQVTLSCSPISGHRSVSWYQQTPGQGLQFLFEYFSETQRNKGNFPGRFSGRQFSNSRSEMNVSTLELGDSALYLCASSPDGGGRRKGGEQFFGPGTRLTVL.

The chain joins TRBV27 to TRBJ1-2; 8 bases fit TRBD1. This CDR3 region has 14 residues. Trimming at V came to 4 bases and at J to 4 bases, leaving 5 bases not matched to a gene. Per the germline V gene, CDR1 is MNHEY and CDR2 is SMNVEV (reference sequence). As DNA, the CDR3 is TGTGCCAGCAGTTATACGGGACAGGTCTATGGCTACACCTTC. Translated: CASSYTGQVYGYTF.

This clone was detected only a few times. The genes are TRBV5-1 and TRBJ1-2; a weak D match, TRBD1 (5 bases). The CDR3 loop spans 13 amino acids. V gave up 0 bases and J gave up 5 bases, with 8 bases separating them. Germline CDR1 and CDR2: SGHRS and YFSETQ. The CDR3 region is CASSLGRAYGYTF. CDR3 bases: TGCGCCAGCAGCTTGGGCAGGGCTTATGGCTACACCTTC.

The V call is TRBV7-8, the J call TRBJ2-1; maybe TRBD1 (6 bases). Trimming removed 4 bases at V and 5 bases at J, with 15 bases between. Germline assignment: CDR1 SGHVS and CDR2 FQNEAQ. This CDR3 region has 15 residues. In nucleotides, the CDR3 is TGTGCCAGCAGCTCTCAGGGGAGCGTAAACAATGAGCAGTTCTTC. Its protein is CASSSQGSVNNEQFF.

This chain joins TRBV5-1 and TRBJ2-2; D may be TRBD1 (6 bases). The CDR3 is made up of 17 amino acids. Trimming shortened V by 7 bases and J by 0 bases, and 19 bases separated the two germline ends. From germline, CDR1 is SGHRS and CDR2 YFSETQ. The CDR3 spells CASFSGGRTANTGELFF. The CDR3 region has the DNA TGCGCCAGCTTTTCCGGCGGAAGGACAGCGAACACCGGGGAGCTGTTTTTT.